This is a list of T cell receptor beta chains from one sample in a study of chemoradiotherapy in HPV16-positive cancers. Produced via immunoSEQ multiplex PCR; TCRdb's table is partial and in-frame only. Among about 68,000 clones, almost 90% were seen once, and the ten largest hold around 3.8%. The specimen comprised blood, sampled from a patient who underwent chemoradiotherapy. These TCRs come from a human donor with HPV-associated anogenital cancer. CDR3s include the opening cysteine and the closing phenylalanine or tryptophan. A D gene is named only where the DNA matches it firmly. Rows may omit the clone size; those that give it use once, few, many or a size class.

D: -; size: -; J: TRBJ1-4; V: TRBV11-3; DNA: TGTGCCAGCAGCTCCGACGGGAAATCCAATGAAAAACTGTTTTTT; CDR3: CASSSDGKSNEKLFF
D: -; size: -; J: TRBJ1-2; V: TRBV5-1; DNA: TGCGCCAGCAGCTTGGTAGGGGTTGGAAGCTATGGCTACACCTTC; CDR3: CASSLVGVGSYGYTF
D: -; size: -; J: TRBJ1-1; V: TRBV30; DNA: TGTGCCTGGAGTGTAACCCGGACACTTCGCATGAACACTGAAGCTTTCTTT; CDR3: CAWSVTRTLRMNTEAFF
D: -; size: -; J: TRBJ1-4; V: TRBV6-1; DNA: TGTGCCAGCGCCTCAAGACCCGGGCGAACTGAAAAACTGTTTTTT; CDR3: CASASRPGRTEKLFF
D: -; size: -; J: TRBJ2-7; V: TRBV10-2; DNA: TGCGCCAGCAGTGAGTCCTTAGTTTCGGTCTACGAGCAGTACTTC; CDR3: CASSESLVSVYEQYF
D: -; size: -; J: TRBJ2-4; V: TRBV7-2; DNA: TGTGCCAGCAGGGGAGCCTCAGCCATTCAGTACTTC; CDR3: CASRGASAIQYF
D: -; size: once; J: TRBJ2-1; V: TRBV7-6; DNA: TGTGCCAGCAGCTTCATAGCGGACCCCTCCTACAATGAGCAGTTCTTC; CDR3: CASSFIADPSYNEQFF
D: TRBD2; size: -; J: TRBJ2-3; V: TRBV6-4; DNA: TGTGCCAGCAGTGACGGACTAGCGGGATCAGATACGCAGTATTTT; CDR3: CASSDGLAGSDTQYF
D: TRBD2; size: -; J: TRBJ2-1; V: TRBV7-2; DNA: TGTGCCAGCAGCTTATGGACTAGCGGGACCCGCTCCTACAATGAGCAGTTCTTC; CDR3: CASSLWTSGTRSYNEQFF
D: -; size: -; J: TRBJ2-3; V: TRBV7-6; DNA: TGTGCCAGCAGCACCAGCGGGCCGGGAACAGATACGCAGTATTTT; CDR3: CASSTSGPGTDTQYF